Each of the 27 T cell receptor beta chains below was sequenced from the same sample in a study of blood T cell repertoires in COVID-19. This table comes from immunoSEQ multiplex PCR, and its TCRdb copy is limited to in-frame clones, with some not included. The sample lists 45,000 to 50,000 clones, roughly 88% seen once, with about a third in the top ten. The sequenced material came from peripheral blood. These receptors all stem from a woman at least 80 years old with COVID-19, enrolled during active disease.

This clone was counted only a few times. The CDR3 protein is CASSPTENSNQPQHF. The CDR3 region has the DNA TGTGCCAGCAGTCCGACAGAAAATAGCAATCAGCCCCAGCATTTT. The chain carries TRBV28 and TRBJ1-5; tentative D call: TRBD1 (5 bases). Germline V CDR1 and CDR2: MDHEN, SYDVKM. V lost 5 bases and J 0 bases, leaving 11 bases between the germline ends. The CDR3 consists of 15 residues.

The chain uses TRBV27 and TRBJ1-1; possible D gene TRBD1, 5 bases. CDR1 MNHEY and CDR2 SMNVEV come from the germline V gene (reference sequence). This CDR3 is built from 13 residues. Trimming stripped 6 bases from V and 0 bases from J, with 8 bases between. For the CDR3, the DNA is TGTGCCAGCAGAAGGACAATGAACACTGAAGCTTTCTTT. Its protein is CASRRTMNTEAFF.

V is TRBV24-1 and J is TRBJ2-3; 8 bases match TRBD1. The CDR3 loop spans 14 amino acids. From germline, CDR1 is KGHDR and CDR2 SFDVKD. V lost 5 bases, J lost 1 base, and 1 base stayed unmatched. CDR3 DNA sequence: TGTGCCACCAGTGGGACAGGGCGCACAGATACGCAGTATTTT. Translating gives CATSGTGRTDTQYF.

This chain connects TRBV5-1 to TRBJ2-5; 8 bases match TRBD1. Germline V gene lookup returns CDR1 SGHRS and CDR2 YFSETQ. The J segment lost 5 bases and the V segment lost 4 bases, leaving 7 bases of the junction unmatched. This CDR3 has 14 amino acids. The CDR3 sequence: CASSTGQGGETQYF. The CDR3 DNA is TGCGCCAGCAGCACCGGACAGGGTGGGGAGACCCAGTACTTC. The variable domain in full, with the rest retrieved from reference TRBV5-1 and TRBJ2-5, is KAGVTQTPRYLIKTRGQQVTLSCSPISGHRSVSWYQQTPGQGLQFLFEYFSETQRNKGNFPGRFSGRQFSNSRSEMNVSTLELGDSALYLCASSTGQGGETQYFGPGTRLLVL.

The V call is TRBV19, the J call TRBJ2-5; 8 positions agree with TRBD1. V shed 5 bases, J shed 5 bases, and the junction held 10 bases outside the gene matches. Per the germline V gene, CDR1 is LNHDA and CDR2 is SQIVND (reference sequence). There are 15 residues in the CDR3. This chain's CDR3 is CASSLVTGGMETQYF. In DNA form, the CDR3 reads TGTGCCAGTAGTCTTGTCACAGGGGGAATGGAGACCCAGTACTTC.

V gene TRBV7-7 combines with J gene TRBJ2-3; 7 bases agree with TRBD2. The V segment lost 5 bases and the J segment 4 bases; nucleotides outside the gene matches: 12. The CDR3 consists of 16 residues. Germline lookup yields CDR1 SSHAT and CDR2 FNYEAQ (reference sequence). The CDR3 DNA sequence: TGTGCCAGCAGCGCAGGACTTTCGCGGGAGTCAGATACGCAGTATTTT. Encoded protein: CASSAGLSRESDTQYF.

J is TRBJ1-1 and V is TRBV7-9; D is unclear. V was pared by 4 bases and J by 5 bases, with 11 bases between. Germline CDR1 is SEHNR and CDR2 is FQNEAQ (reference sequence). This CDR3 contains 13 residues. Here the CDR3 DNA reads TGTGCCAGCAGCTCGTTAGCCGGGACTGAAGCTTTCTTT. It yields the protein CASSSLAGTEAFF.

CDR3 DNA sequence: TGCGCCAGCAGCTTGTTAGGGCTAGCGCGCAATGAGCAGTTCTTC. Amino acids: CASSLLGLARNEQFF. The genes are TRBV5-1 and TRBJ2-1; D might be TRBD2 (6 bases). The V end was cut by 1 base, the J end by 6 bases, with 14 bases between. CDR3 length equals 15 residues. CDR1 SGHRS and CDR2 YFSETQ come from the germline V gene.

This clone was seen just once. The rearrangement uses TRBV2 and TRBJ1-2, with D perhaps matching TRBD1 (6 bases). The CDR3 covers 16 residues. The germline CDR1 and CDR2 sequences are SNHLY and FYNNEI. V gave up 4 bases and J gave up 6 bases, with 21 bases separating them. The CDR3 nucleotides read TGTGCCAGCAGTGCTGCGGAGGACAGTGCCTCCCATGGCTACACCTTC. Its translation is CASSAAEDSASHGYTF.

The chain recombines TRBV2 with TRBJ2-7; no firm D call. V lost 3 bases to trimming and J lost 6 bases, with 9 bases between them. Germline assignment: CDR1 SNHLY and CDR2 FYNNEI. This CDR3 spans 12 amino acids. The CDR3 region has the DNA TGTGCCAGCAGTGACCAGGATGGCGAGCAGTACTTC. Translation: CASSDQDGEQYF.

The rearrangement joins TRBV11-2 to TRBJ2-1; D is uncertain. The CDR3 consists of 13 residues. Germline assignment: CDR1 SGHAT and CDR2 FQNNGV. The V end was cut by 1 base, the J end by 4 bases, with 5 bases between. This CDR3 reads CASSLALYNEQFF. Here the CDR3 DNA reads TGTGCCAGCAGCTTAGCACTATACAATGAGCAGTTCTTC.

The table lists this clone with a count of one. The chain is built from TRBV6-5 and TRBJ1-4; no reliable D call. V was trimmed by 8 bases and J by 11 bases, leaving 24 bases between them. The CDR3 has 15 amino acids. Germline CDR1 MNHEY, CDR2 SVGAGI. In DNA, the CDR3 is TGTGCCAGCCAACGCCCCGGGGATCCATTCGGGAAACTGTTTTTT. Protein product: CASQRPGDPFGKLFF.

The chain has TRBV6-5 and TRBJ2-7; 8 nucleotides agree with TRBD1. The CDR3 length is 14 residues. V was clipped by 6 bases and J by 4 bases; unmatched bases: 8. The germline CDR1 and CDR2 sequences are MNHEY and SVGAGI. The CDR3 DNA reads TGTGCCAGCAGAGACAGGGGAACTTTTTACGAGCAGTACTTC. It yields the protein CASRDRGTFYEQYF.

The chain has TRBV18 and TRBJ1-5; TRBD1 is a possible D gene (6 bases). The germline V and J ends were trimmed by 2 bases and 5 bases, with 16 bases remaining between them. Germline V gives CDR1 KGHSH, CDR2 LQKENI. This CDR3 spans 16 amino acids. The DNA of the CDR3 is TGTGCCAGCTCACCAGGAGCAGGGGCCATCGATCAGCCCCAGCATTTT. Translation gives CASSPGAGAIDQPQHF.

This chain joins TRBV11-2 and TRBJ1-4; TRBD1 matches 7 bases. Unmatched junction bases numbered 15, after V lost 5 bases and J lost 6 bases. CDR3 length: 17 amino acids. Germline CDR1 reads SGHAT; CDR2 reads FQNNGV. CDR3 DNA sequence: TGTGCCAGCAGCCGGAGGGGGCTCCCCAAGGGAGATGAAAAACTGTTTTTT. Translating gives CASSRRGLPKGDEKLFF.

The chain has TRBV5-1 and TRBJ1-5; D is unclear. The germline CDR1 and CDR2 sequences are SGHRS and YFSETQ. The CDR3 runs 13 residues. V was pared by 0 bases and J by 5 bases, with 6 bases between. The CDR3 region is CASSLDSDQPQHF. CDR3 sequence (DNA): TGCGCCAGCAGCTTGGACAGTGATCAGCCCCAGCATTTT.

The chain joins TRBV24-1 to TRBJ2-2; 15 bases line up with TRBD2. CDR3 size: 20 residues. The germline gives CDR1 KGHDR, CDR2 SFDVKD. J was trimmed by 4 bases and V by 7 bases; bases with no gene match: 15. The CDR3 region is CATSQPGTSGRRGRTGELFF. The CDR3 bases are TGTGCCACCAGCCAACCTGGGACTAGCGGGAGGAGGGGCCGCACCGGGGAGCTGTTTTTT.

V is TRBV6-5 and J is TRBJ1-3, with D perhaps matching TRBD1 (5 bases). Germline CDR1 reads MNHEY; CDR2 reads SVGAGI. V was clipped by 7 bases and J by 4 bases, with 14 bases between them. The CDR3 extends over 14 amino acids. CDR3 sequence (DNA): TGTGCCAGCACTCAGGGCTGGTACGGAAACACCATATATTTT. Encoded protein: CASTQGWYGNTIYF.

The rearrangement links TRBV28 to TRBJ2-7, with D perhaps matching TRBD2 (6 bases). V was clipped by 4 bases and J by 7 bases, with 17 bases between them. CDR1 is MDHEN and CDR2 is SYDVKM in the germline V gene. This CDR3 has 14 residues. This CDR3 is CASSSPERGAEQYF. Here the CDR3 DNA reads TGTGCCAGCAGTTCACCCGAACGCGGGGCAGAGCAGTACTTC.

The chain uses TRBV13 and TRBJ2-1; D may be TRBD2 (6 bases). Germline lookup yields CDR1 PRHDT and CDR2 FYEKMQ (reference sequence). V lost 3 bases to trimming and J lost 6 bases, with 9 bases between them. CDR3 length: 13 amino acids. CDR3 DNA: TGTGCCAGCAGCTTCTCGGGAGTCAATGAGCAGTTCTTC. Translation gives CASSFSGVNEQFF.

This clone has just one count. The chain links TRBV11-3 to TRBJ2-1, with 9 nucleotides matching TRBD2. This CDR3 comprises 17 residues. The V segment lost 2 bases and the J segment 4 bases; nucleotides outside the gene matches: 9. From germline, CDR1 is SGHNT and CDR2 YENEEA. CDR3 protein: CASSLSRGGAVYNEQFF. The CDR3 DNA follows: TGTGCCAGCAGCTTATCCCGCGGGGGGGCGGTATACAATGAGCAGTTCTTC.

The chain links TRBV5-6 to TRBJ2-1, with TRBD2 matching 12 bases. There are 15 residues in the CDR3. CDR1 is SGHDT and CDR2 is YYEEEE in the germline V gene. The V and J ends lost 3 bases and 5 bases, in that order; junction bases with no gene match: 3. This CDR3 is CASSSRTSGNNEQFF. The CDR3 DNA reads TGTGCCAGCAGCTCCCGGACTAGCGGGAACAATGAGCAGTTCTTC.

Here the CDR3 DNA reads TGTGCCAGTAACCCGGGACAGTCTTGGGGGGATGGCTACACCTTC. Its protein is CASNPGQSWGDGYTF. The J gene is TRBJ1-2, the V gene TRBV19; TRBD1 agrees at 7 bases. This CDR3 has 15 residues. Germline V gene data show CDR1 as LNHDA and CDR2 as SQIVND (reference sequence). J lost 6 bases, V lost 7 bases, and 14 bases had no gene match.

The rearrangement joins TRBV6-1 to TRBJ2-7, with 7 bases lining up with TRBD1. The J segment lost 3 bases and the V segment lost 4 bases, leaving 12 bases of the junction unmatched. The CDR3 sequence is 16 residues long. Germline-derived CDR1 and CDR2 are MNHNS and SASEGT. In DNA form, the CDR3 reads TGTGCCAGCAGTGCCCCGCACAGGGGAATAAGCTACGAGCAGTACTTC. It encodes CASSAPHRGISYEQYF.

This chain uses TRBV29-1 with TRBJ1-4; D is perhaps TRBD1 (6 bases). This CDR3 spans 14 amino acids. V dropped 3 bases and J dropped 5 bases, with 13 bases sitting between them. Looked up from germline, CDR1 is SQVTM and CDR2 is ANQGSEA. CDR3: CSVEGAGRNEKLFF. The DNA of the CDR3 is TGCAGCGTTGAGGGGGCTGGAAGGAATGAAAAACTGTTTTTT.

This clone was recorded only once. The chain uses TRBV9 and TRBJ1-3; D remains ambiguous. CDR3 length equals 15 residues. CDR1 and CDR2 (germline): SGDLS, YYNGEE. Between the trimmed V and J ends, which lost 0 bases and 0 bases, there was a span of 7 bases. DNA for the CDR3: TGTGCCAGCAGCGTAGGGTCCGGCTCTGGAAACACCATATATTTT. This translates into CASSVGSGSGNTIYF. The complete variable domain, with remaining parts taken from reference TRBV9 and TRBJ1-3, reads DSGVTQTPKHLITATGQRVTLRCSPRSGDLSVYWYQQSLDQGLQFLIQYYNGEERAKGNILERFSAQQFPDLHSELNLSSLELGDSALYFCASSVGSGSGNTIYFGEGSWLTVV.

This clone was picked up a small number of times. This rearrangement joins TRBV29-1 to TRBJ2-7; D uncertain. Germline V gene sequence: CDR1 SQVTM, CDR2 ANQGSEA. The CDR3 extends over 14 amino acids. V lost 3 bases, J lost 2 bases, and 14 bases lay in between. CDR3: CSVDSTEQPYEQYF. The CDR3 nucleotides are TGCAGCGTTGATTCGACCGAACAGCCCTACGAGCAGTACTTC.